These T cell receptor beta chains were read from a single sample in a study of T-cell reconstitution after alpha-beta-depleted transplantation in children. TCRdb reprocessed the PCR reads with MiXCR, giving one entry per CDR3 protein. The sample includes 200,000 to 250,000 distinct CDR3 sequences, under 13% of them seen just once. The source material was PBMCs, sampled before TCRalphabeta/CD19-depleted stem cell transplant. The receptors here all came from a child younger than two with acute myeloid leukemia, due to receive a stem cell transplant. The CDR3 runs from the conserved cysteine through the conserved F or W. The D gene is left open where the match is weak. Size is stated for part of the rows, as once, few or many counts, or as a class when the clone is expanded.

V gene	D gene	J gene	clone size	CDR3 protein	CDR3 DNA
TRBV20-1	.	TRBJ1-3	many	CSARDLGRGSGNTIYF	TGCAGTGCTAGAGATCTTGGCCGGGGGTCTGGAAACACCATATATTTT
TRBV10-3	.	TRBJ1-6	many	CAISESRQYAPNSPLHF	TGTGCCATCAGTGAGTCGAGGCAGTACGCTCCTAATTCACCCCTCCACTTT
TRBV6-2/TRBV6-3	.	TRBJ2-1	few	CASSPQRQVYNEQFF	TGTGCCAGCAGTCCACAGAGGCAAGTCTACAATGAGCAGTTCTTC
TRBV5-1	TRBD1	TRBJ1-1	many	CASSRDRGRTEAFF	TGCGCCAGCAGCAGGGACAGGGGAAGGACTGAAGCTTTCTTT
TRBV18	.	TRBJ2-5	many	CASSPQEGQETQYF	TGTGCCAGCTCACCACAGGAGGGTCAAGAGACCCAGTACTTC
TRBV12-3/TRBV12-4	.	TRBJ1-2	many	CASELVGGGLGYTF	TGTGCCAGCGAACTCGTCGGAGGGGGTCTGGGCTACACCTTC
TRBV28	TRBD1	TRBJ2-7	many	CASSRGTGGYEQYF	TGTGCCAGCAGTCGAGGGACAGGGGGCTACGAGCAGTACTTC
TRBV30	TRBD1	TRBJ1-5	.	CAWSGGQGANQPQHF	TGTGCCTGGAGTGGAGGTCAGGGGGCGAATCAGCCCCAGCATTTT
TRBV12-3/TRBV12-4	TRBD1	TRBJ2-5	many	CASRTGQGAHPQKETQYF	TGTGCCAGCAGGACCGGACAGGGGGCACACCCCCAAAAAGAGACCCAGTACTTC
TRBV12-3/TRBV12-4	TRBD1	TRBJ2-4	.	CASDTGGKNIQYF	TGTGCCAGTGATACAGGGGGCAAAAACATTCAGTACTTC
TRBV5-4	.	TRBJ2-2	many	CASSLAGTQDGELFF	TGTGCCAGCAGCTTGGCCGGTACTCAAGATGGGGAGCTGTTTTTT
TRBV28	TRBD1	TRBJ1-1	many	CASSQNTGGRGDTEAFF	TGTGCCAGCAGCCAGAACACAGGGGGTAGGGGGGACACTGAAGCTTTCTTT
TRBV4-3	.	TRBJ2-3	.	CASSQGGADGTDTQYF	TGCGCCAGCAGCCAAGGGGGAGCGGACGGCACAGATACGCAGTATTTT
TRBV7-8	TRBD1	TRBJ1-4	many	CASSPGQVNEKLFF	TGTGCCAGCAGCCCAGGACAGGTTAATGAAAAACTGTTTTTT
TRBV5-1	.	TRBJ2-5	many	CASSLALGNQETQYF	TGCGCCAGCAGCTTGGCTCTAGGTAACCAAGAGACCCAGTACTTC
TRBV20-1	.	TRBJ1-1	many	CSARAPVGRDDTEAFF	TGCAGTGCTAGAGCTCCGGTAGGACGGGACGACACTGAAGCTTTCTTT
TRBV6-2/TRBV6-3	.	TRBJ2-2	few	CASGRPAKRGRDLATGELFF	TGTGCCAGCGGTAGACCTGCAAAACGGGGGCGGGACTTGGCTACCGGGGAGCTGTTTTTT
TRBV15	.	TRBJ2-4	many	CATSRDLGAKNIQYF	TGTGCCACCAGCAGAGATCTGGGGGCCAAAAACATTCAGTACTTC
TRBV27	TRBD1	TRBJ2-7	many	CASSTTGTAYEQYF	TGTGCCAGCAGTACAACCGGGACAGCCTACGAGCAGTACTTC
TRBV29-1	TRBD1	TRBJ2-1	few	CSVESPLAGTGLYNEQFF	TGCAGCGTTGAAAGTCCCCTAGCCGGGACAGGCCTCTACAATGAGCAGTTCTTC
TRBV3-1	TRBD1	TRBJ2-3	many	CASSQEIGTGTDTQYF	TGTGCCAGCAGCCAAGAAATCGGGACAGGCACAGATACGCAGTATTTT
TRBV30	.	TRBJ2-3	many	CAWSSYADTQYF	TGTGCCTGGAGTTCTTATGCAGATACGCAGTATTTT
TRBV29-1	.	TRBJ2-7	few	CSTTTETYEQYF	TGCAGCACCACGACAGAAACCTACGAGCAGTACTTC